The entry below gives a single T cell receptor (beta chain) sequence along with its context. Trimming at V came to 0 bases and at J to 9 bases, leaving 10 bases not matched to a gene. CDR1 is SGHKS and CDR2 is YYEKEE in the germline V gene (reference sequence). This CDR3 has 17 amino acids. Original processing methods: Nucleated cell counts were estimated from reference gene primer amplification. The table came from immunoSEQ multiplex PCR; TCRdb's copy has only in-frame clones and leaves some out. The D gene and trimming were derived from the DNA, and the V and J assignments and clone size from that table. This table holds tens of thousands of clones, around 88% found once. This sample stems from a study of blood T cell repertoires in COVID-19. Study at large: Specimens from acute and convalescent COVID-19 originated in the United States, Italy and Spain. From T cells, B-cell-depleted T cells, or PBMCs came the material, which was cDNA or gDNA.

The chain couples TRBV5-5 to TRBJ1-6; 9 bases agree with TRBD1. The specimen sequenced was peripheral blood. This TCR came from a woman in her sixties or seventies with active COVID-19. CDR3 nucleotide sequence: TGTGCCAGCAGCTTGGAGGACAGGGGATTTGGAATTTCACCCCTCCACTTT. As protein: CASSLEDRGFGISPLHF.